Reported below is one T cell receptor (beta chain). These data belong to a study of blood T cell repertoires in COVID-19. Whole-study context: Whether acute or convalescent, the COVID-19 samples came from the United States, Italy and Spain. T cells, B-cell-depleted T cells, or PBMCs provided the cDNA or gDNA that served as material.

Study processing details: Amplification of reference gene primers provided the estimated nucleated cell counts. Generated by immunoSEQ multiplex PCR, the TCRdb table keeps only in-frame clones and is missing some. Clone size and the V and J calls come from that table; the DNA yielded D and trimming. The repertoire includes just under 150,000 clones, 75% to 90% of them detected once, and roughly two fifths sits in the top ten. The ends lost 1 base at V and 2 bases at J; junction bases unmatched: 7. From germline, CDR1 is SGHTS and CDR2 YDEGEE. This CDR3 has 16 amino acids. Sequences were obtained from peripheral blood. This sequence originates from a man aged 50 to 60 who had recovered from COVID-19. The chain couples TRBV5-8 to TRBJ2-5; 8 bases are shared with TRBD2. The CDR3 sequence: CASSLYSASGQETQYF. Written as DNA, the CDR3 is TGTGCCAGCAGCTTGTATTCGGCTAGCGGGCAAGAGACCCAGTACTTC.